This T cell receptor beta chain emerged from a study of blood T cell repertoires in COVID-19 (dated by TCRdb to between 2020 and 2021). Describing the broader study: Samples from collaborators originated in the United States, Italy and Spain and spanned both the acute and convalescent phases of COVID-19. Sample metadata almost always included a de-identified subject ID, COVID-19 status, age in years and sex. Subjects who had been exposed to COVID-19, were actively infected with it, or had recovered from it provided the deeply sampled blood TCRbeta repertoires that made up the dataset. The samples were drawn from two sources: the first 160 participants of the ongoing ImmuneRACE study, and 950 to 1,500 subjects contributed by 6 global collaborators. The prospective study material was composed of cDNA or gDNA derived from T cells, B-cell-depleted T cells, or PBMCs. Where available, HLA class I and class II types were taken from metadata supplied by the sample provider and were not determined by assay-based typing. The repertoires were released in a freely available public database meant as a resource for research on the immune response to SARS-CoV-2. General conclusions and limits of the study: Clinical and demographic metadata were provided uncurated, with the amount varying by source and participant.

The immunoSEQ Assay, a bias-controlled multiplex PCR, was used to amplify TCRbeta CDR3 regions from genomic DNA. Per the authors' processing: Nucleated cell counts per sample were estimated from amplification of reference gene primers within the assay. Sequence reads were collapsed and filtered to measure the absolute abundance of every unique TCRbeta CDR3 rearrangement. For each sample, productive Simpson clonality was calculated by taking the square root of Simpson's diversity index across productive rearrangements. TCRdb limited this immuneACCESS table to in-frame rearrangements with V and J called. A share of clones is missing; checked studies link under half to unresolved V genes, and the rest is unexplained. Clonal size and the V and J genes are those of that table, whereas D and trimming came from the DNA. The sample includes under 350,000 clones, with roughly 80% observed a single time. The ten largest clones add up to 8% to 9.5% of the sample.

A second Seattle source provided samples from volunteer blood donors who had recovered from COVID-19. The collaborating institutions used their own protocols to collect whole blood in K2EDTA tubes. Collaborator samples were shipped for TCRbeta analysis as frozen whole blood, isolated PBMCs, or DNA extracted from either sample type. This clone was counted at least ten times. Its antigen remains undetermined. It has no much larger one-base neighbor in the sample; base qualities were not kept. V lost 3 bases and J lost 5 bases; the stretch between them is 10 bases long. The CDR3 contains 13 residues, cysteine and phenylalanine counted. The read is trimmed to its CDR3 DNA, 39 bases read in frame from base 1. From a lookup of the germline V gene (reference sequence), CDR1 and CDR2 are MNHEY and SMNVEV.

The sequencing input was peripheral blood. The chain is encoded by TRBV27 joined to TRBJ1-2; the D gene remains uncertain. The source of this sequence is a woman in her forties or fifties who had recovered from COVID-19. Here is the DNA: TGTGCCAGCAGTTTTCACAGCTCATATGGCTACACCTTC. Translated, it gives CASSFHSSYGYTF.